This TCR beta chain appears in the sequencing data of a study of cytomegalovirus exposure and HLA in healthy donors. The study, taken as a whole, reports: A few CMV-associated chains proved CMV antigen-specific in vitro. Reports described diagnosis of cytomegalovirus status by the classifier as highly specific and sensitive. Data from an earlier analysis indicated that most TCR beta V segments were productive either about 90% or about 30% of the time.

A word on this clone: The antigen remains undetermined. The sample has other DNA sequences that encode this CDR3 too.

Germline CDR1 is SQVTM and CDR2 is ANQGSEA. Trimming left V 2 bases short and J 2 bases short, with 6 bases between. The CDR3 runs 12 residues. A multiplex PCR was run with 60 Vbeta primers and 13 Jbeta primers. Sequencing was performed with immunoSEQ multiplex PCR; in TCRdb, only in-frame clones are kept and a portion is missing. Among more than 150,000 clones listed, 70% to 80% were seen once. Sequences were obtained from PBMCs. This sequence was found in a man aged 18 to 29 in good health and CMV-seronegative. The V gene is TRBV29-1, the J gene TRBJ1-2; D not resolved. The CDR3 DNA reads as TGCAGCGTTGAACGTGAGAACTATGGCTACACCTTC. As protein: CSVERENYGYTF.